These 16 T cell receptor beta chains were all obtained from the same sample, sequenced in a study of blood T cell repertoires in COVID-19. The protocol was immunoSEQ multiplex PCR, while the TCRdb copy is restricted to in-frame clones and leaves out a portion. Of hundreds of thousands of clones detected, 80% to 90% appear once; the ten largest clones hold roughly 14%. The sequenced sample was PBMCs or T cells enriched from blood (not recorded which). The origin of the receptors is a woman in her fifties or sixties with acute COVID-19.

The chain couples TRBV27 to TRBJ2-1; TRBD1 might be the D (6 bases). The CDR3 has 14 residues. V was trimmed by 1 base and J by 8 bases, leaving 12 bases between them. The germline gives CDR1 MNHEY, CDR2 SMNVEV (reference sequence). CDR3 DNA sequence: TGTGCCAGCAGTTTATGGAACAGGGCCGATGAGCAGTTCTTC. Its protein is CASSLWNRADEQFF.

This clone was observed once. The genes are TRBV12-5 and TRBJ2-2; tentatively, D is TRBD2 (6 bases). Germline V gives CDR1 LGHNT, CDR2 FRNRAP. The length of the CDR3 is 14 residues. Between the trimmed V and J ends, which lost 0 bases and 5 bases, there was a span of 7 bases. In DNA, the CDR3 is TGTGCTAGTGGTTTGGTTGGAGGGACCGGGGAGCTGTTTTTT. Translated: CASGLVGGTGELFF.

The rearrangement uses TRBV11-2 and TRBJ1-6, with D uncertain. V gave up 2 bases and J gave up 8 bases, with 7 bases separating them. This CDR3 is built from 13 residues. CDR1 is SGHAT and CDR2 is FQNNGV in the germline V gene. CDR3 in amino acids: CASSLLEDSPLHF. The CDR3, as DNA: TGTGCCAGCAGCTTATTAGAGGATTCACCCCTCCACTTT.

The V gene is TRBV18, the J gene TRBJ2-6, with D possibly being TRBD1 (5 bases). Trimming pared 3 bases from V and 1 base from J, leaving 13 bases between. CDR1 and CDR2 (germline): KGHSH, LQKENI. This CDR3 region has 17 residues. This chain's CDR3 is CASSPGLGVSGANVLTF. In DNA, the CDR3 is TGTGCCAGCTCACCCGGATTAGGGGTTTCTGGGGCCAACGTCCTGACTTTC.

The gene calls are TRBV18 and TRBJ2-3; D not certain. The V end lost 6 bases, the J end lost 4 bases, and 8 bases lay between the germline ends. CDR1 is KGHSH, CDR2 LQKENI, per germline. The CDR3 totals 12 residues. DNA of the CDR3: TGTGCCAGCTCCCGACAAGCAGATACGCAGTATTTT. This sequence encodes CASSRQADTQYF.

The V call is TRBV10-1, the J call TRBJ2-7, with 10 bases identical to TRBD1. CDR1 is WNHNN and CDR2 is SYGVQD in the germline V gene (reference sequence). The V and J ends lost 2 bases and 1 base, in that order; junction bases with no gene match: 5. The CDR3 runs 16 residues. In DNA form, the CDR3 reads TGCGCCAGCAGTGAGACCCGACAGGGGGCATCCTACGAGCAGTACTTC. This sequence encodes CASSETRQGASYEQYF.

This chain links TRBV6-5 with TRBJ1-5, with D uncertain. With 3 bases removed from V and 1 base from J, the gap between germline ends came to 7 bases. Looked up from germline, CDR1 is MNHEY and CDR2 is SVGAGI. The CDR3 consists of 14 residues. The CDR3 region has the DNA TGTGCCAGCAGTTATGATAGAAGCAATCAGCCCCAGCATTTT. It specifies CASSYDRSNQPQHF.

The chain carries TRBV18 and TRBJ2-7; D is uncertain. Germline V gene sequence: CDR1 KGHSH, CDR2 LQKENI. The CDR3 contains 13 residues. With 3 bases removed from V and 0 bases from J, the gap between germline ends came to 6 bases. CDR3 DNA: TGTGCCAGCTCACCGGAGAGCTCCTACGAGCAGTACTTC. This gives the protein CASSPESSYEQYF.

The chain uses TRBV4-2 and TRBJ1-3; TRBD1 might be the D (6 bases). The germline V gene has CDR1 LGHNA and CDR2 YNFKEQ. The V end lost 0 bases, the J end lost 1 base, and 13 bases lay between the germline ends. The CDR3 covers 17 residues. CDR3 loop: CASSQDNRVGSGNTIYF. CDR3 DNA: TGTGCCAGCAGCCAAGATAACAGGGTAGGTTCTGGAAACACCATATATTTT.

The chain uses TRBV10-3 and TRBJ2-5; TRBD1 aligns across 8 bases. The CDR3 spans 15 residues. V shed 0 bases and J 5 bases; nucleotides not matched to a gene: 5. Germline CDR1 reads ENHRY; CDR2 reads SYGVKD. The CDR3 spells CAISESDRVGETQYF. CDR3 nucleotides: TGTGCCATCAGTGAGTCGGACAGGGTTGGCGAGACCCAGTACTTC.

The CDR3 coding sequence is TGTGCCAGCAGCCAAGTCCCCCTTAAACTGTTTTTT. It yields the protein CASSQVPLKLFF. The V call is TRBV14, the J call TRBJ1-4; no clear D. V dropped 1 base and J dropped 11 bases, with 8 bases sitting between them. Germline-derived CDR1 and CDR2 are SGHDN and FVKESK. The CDR3 has 12 amino acids.

CDR3 sequence (DNA): TGTGCCAGCAGCCCAGGGGCAACTAATGAAAAACTGTTTTTT. Encoded protein: CASSPGATNEKLFF. This chain joins TRBV7-2 and TRBJ1-4; the D gene is possibly TRBD1 (6 bases). The CDR3 loop spans 14 amino acids. CDR1 and CDR2 from the germline V gene are SGHTA and FQGNSA. Trimming took off 5 bases at V and 0 bases at J, with 7 bases between the two ends.

The rearrangement joins TRBV7-2 to TRBJ1-2; D unresolved. The CDR3 is 15 amino acids. Per the germline V gene, CDR1 is SGHTA and CDR2 is FQGNSA. V lost 3 bases and J lost 5, with 16 bases in between. CDR3 coding DNA: TGTGCCAGCAGCTTCGGGTACGGGGAAGGGTATGGCTACACCTTC. Translating gives CASSFGYGEGYGYTF. The variable domain in full, with the rest retrieved from reference TRBV7-2 and TRBJ1-2, is GAGVSQSPSNKVTEKGKDVELRCDPISGHTALYWYRQSLGQGLEFLIYFQGNSAPDKSGLPSDRFSAERTGGSVSTLTIQRTQQEDSAVYLCASSFGYGEGYGYTFGSGTRLTVV.

The chain recombines TRBV27 with TRBJ2-5; 8 nucleotides match TRBD2. Trimming cost V 4 bases and J 5 bases; bases outside gene matches: 6. This CDR3 has 14 amino acids. Germline V CDR1 and CDR2: MNHEY, SMNVEV (reference sequence). CDR3 nucleotide sequence: TGTGCCAGCAGTTCTCGGACTAGCTATGAGACCCAGTACTTC. Translated: CASSSRTSYETQYF.

CDR3 region: CASSPNHGTGVYEQYF. CDR3 nucleotide sequence: TGCGCCAGCAGCCCTAACCACGGGACAGGAGTGTACGAGCAGTACTTC. The genes are TRBV4-3 and TRBJ2-7; 8 nucleotides match TRBD1. The length of the CDR3 is 16 residues. CDR1 is LGHNA and CDR2 is YSLEER in the germline V gene. The junction had 12 bases not matched to a gene; V was cut back by 4 bases and J by 4 bases.

This CDR3 reads CASSQLRQGMETQYF. Here the CDR3 DNA reads TGTGCCAGCAGCCAACTACGACAGGGTATGGAGACCCAGTACTTC. This chain joins TRBV5-6 and TRBJ2-5; 7 bases fit TRBD1. Trimming removed 4 bases from V and 5 bases from J; junction bases left unmatched: 11. This CDR3 region has 15 residues. Germline V gene sequence: CDR1 SGHDT, CDR2 YYEEEE.